This T cell receptor (beta chain) was obtained from a study of blood T cell repertoires in COVID-19 (dated by TCRdb to 2018 to 2020). Looking at the study overall: Samples from collaborators originated in the United States, Italy and Spain and spanned both the acute and convalescent phases of COVID-19. The samples were drawn from the first 160 participants of the ongoing ImmuneRACE study and from some 1,300 subjects provided by 6 global collaborators. HLA class I and class II types, where available, came from metadata supplied by the sample provider rather than from assay-based typing. Nearly every sample came with metadata listing a de-identified subject ID, COVID-19 status, age in years and sex. The material from the prospective study consisted of cDNA or gDNA derived from T cells, B-cell-depleted T cells, or PBMCs. The repertoires were made available in a free public database intended to serve as a resource for research on the immune response to SARS-CoV-2. Deeply sampled blood TCRbeta repertoires from subjects exposed to, actively infected with, or recovered from COVID-19 were included in the dataset.

Between the V and J ends, shortened by 6 bases and 0 bases respectively, the junction contains 11 bases. CDR1 and CDR2 are read off the germline V gene as MNHEY and SVGAGI. The CDR3 starts with the cysteine, ends with the phenylalanine, and has 14 residues. This entry keeps only the CDR3 DNA: 42 bases, framed from base 1. General findings and caveats noted by the study authors: The quantity of clinical and demographic metadata differed by source and by participant and was supplied without curation.

The immunoSEQ Assay, a bias-controlled multiplex PCR, was used to amplify TCRbeta CDR3 regions from genomic DNA. The published analysis was carried out like this. Nucleated cell counts per sample were estimated from amplification of reference gene primers within the assay. To quantify the absolute abundance of each unique TCRbeta CDR3 rearrangement, sequence reads were collapsed and filtered. For each sample, productive Simpson clonality was calculated as the square root of Simpson's diversity index over productive rearrangements. Here the immuneACCESS table is served through TCRdb, limited to in-frame sequences with V and J called. Missing clones are a known gap in these copies; in checked studies unresolved V genes cover under half, and the rest lacks a known reason. The DNA was the basis for D and trimming; V, J and clone size are from that table. The sample has 95,000 to 150,000 clones on record, 82% of them singletons. Of the sample, 4% to 5.5% is held by the ten largest clones.

In its sample, this clone was seen a few times. This clone's antigen is unknown. Nothing much larger sits one base from this clone, and base qualities are not available. Collaborating institutions collected whole blood in K2EDTA tubes following their own protocols. For TCRbeta analysis, collaborators shipped samples as frozen whole blood, isolated PBMCs, or DNA extracted from either of those sample types. Sequencing was performed on peripheral blood. Here the chain combines TRBV6-5 and TRBJ1-2; D gene: possibly TRBD1, on 5 matching bases. The sequence came from a woman in her 70s with acute or convalescent COVID-19. The bases read TGTGCCAGCAGGCGGGACGGGTCTAACTATGGCTACACCTTC. Translated, this is CASRRDGSNYGYTF.